This T cell receptor beta chain was observed in a study of blood T cell repertoires in COVID-19. Per the original methods: Amplifying reference gene primers gave estimates of nucleated cell counts. The data were produced by immunoSEQ multiplex PCR, yet TCRdb's version contains in-frame clones alone and is incomplete. Clonal size and the V and J genes are those of that table, whereas D and trimming came from the DNA. Among some 70,000 clones, approximately 83% were seen once, and the ten largest hold under 3%. The germline V gene has CDR1 MNHEY and CDR2 SVGEGT. This CDR3 comprises 17 residues. V was trimmed by 2 bases and J by 2 bases, leaving 15 bases between them.

The chain couples TRBV6-2 or TRBV6-3 to TRBJ1-4; D unclear. Sequencing was performed on peripheral blood. The source of this sequence is an elderly man with acute or convalescent COVID-19. CDR3 sequence (DNA): TGTGCCAGCAGTTACGGGCGGCGACCGGGGACTAATGAAAAACTGTTTTTT. It yields the protein CASSYGRRPGTNEKLFF.